This passage covers 27 T cell receptor beta chains from one sample sequenced in a study of beta chain features in type 1 diabetes. For these TCRs, the target antigens are not known. Whole-study findings and limits: People with Type 1 diabetes carried modestly yet significantly shorter TCRB CDR3s in all four CD4+ subsets.

Isolated RNA was reverse transcribed in full, so expressed TCRB transcripts were sequenced. Repertoires were generated with immunoSEQ multiplex PCR, while TCRdb's copy carries only in-frame clones and drops some. The data contain hundreds of thousands of clones, over 7% of them singletons. Sequencing was carried out using central memory CD4+ T cells from blood. These receptors were obtained from a man aged 25-45 years with type 1 diabetes.

This chain joins TRBV30 and TRBJ2-2; 7 positions agree with TRBD1. The CDR3 extends over 12 amino acids. The V and J ends lost 3 bases and 6 bases, in that order; junction bases with no gene match: 1. In germline, CDR1 is GTSNPN, CDR2 SVGIG (reference sequence). CDR3 DNA: TGTGCCTGGAGCGACAGGGCCGGGGAGCTGTTTTTT. This codes for CAWSDRAGELFF.

Comment on this clone: Other DNA sequences within the sample encode an identical CDR3. The rearrangement joins TRBV6-6 to TRBJ1-5; no firm D call. The V gene lost 0 bases and the J gene lost 7 bases, with 7 bases spanning the gap. Germline-derived CDR1 and CDR2 are MNHNY and SVGAGI (reference sequence). The CDR3 is 13 amino acids. The CDR3 DNA reads as TGTGCCAGCAGTTACTCGATCGGCCAGCCCCAGCATTTT. Translation gives CASSYSIGQPQHF.

This clone occurred a few times. The CDR3 nucleotides are TGCGCCAGCGCCTTGGGTTCCGAAGGCGAAAAACTGTTTTTT. Translation gives CASALGSEGEKLFF. This chain uses TRBV5-1 with TRBJ1-4, with unresolved D. Germline V gives CDR1 SGHRS, CDR2 YFSETQ. Deletions cut 7 bases from V and 8 bases from J, with 18 bases between. CDR3 length: 14 residues.

This chain uses TRBV7-2 with TRBJ1-4; tentatively, D is TRBD1 (5 bases). The CDR3 has 16 amino acids. The V and J ends lost 5 bases and 2 bases respectively, with 15 bases between them. CDR1 and CDR2 (germline): SGHTA, FQGNSA. The CDR3 DNA follows: TGTGCCAGCAGCCCCCGTGGGGGGGGGACTAATGAAAAACTGTTTTTT. Translation gives CASSPRGGGTNEKLFF.

V usage is TRBV7-2 and J usage is TRBJ1-5, with TRBD1 identical over 8 bases. The length of the CDR3 is 14 residues. Germline V gene lookup returns CDR1 SGHTA and CDR2 FQGNSA. The V and J ends lost 5 bases and 5 bases, in that order; junction bases with no gene match: 5. CDR3 in DNA: TGTGCCAGCAGCCAGGGACAGGCCTATCAGCCCCAGCATTTT. Amino acids: CASSQGQAYQPQHF.

This chain joins TRBV28 and TRBJ1-5, with D perhaps matching TRBD1 (6 bases). The V gene's germline CDR1 is MDHEN and CDR2 SYDVKM. The CDR3 extends over 13 amino acids. Trimming pared 6 bases from V and 6 bases from J, leaving 12 bases between. The CDR3 loop reads CASRSQGSQPQHF. CDR3 sequence (DNA): TGTGCCAGCAGGTCCCAGGGGTCTCAGCCCCAGCATTTT.

This clone was seen more than once but under ten times. V is TRBV2 and J is TRBJ2-1; maybe TRBD1 (6 bases). CDR1 is SNHLY and CDR2 is FYNNEI in the germline V gene. The CDR3 has 14 amino acids. Trimming pared 8 bases from V and 4 bases from J, leaving 15 bases between. CDR3 residues: CASQTGTFYNEQFF. In DNA, the CDR3 is TGTGCCAGCCAAACCGGGACATTTTACAATGAGCAGTTCTTC.

In this sample, this clone turned up a few times. The gene calls are TRBV29-1 and TRBJ2-7; 8 bases align to TRBD2. Germline V lookup: CDR1 SQVTM, CDR2 ANQGSEA. Germline trimming cut 6 bases from V and 5 bases from J; bases unmatched to any gene: 9. This CDR3 region has 13 residues. The CDR3 here is CSVASGTRDEQYF. DNA for the CDR3: TGCAGCGTAGCGTCCGGGACTAGGGACGAGCAGTACTTC.

The V gene is TRBV2, the J gene TRBJ1-4, with a weak D call TRBD1 (5 bases). In germline, CDR1 is SNHLY, CDR2 FYNNEI. CDR3 length: 13 amino acids. Between the trimmed V and J ends, which lost 7 bases and 5 bases, there was a span of 11 bases. This CDR3 is CASNRDQNEKLFF. As DNA, the CDR3 is TGTGCCAGCAATAGGGACCAAAATGAAAAACTGTTTTTT.

This clone was recorded a few times. CDR3 in amino acids: CAWSEDGGRWVTDTQYF. The CDR3 DNA reads TGTGCCTGGAGTGAAGATGGGGGCAGGTGGGTCACAGATACGCAGTATTTT. V is TRBV30 and J is TRBJ2-3; TRBD1 might be the D (6 bases). CDR3 length equals 17 residues. Germline-derived CDR1 and CDR2 are GTSNPN and SVGIG (reference sequence). V was shortened by 1 base and J by 2 bases, with 19 bases between the two germline ends.

The genes are TRBV7-9 and TRBJ1-1, with unresolved D. Germline V gene lookup returns CDR1 SEHNR and CDR2 FQNEAQ (reference sequence). The CDR3 consists of 14 residues. Trimming removed 3 bases at V and 5 bases at J, with 13 bases between. The CDR3 loop is CASSLGGKLTEAFF. The CDR3 nucleotides read TGTGCCAGCAGCTTGGGAGGGAAGTTAACTGAAGCTTTCTTT.

This CDR3 is CATSRHVTSGGLNYEQYF. The CDR3, as DNA: TGTGCCACCAGCAGACACGTGACTAGCGGGGGTTTAAACTACGAGCAGTACTTC. The chain uses TRBV15 and TRBJ2-7; TRBD2 matches at 12 bases. The ends lost 2 bases at V and 3 bases at J; junction bases unmatched: 11. The CDR3 consists of 18 residues. The germline gives CDR1 LNHNV, CDR2 YYDKDF (reference sequence).

This clone was picked up one time. The genes are TRBV10-3 and TRBJ2-3, with 10 nucleotides matching TRBD1. The CDR3 covers 15 residues. The germline gives CDR1 ENHRY, CDR2 SYGVKD. V was clipped by 5 bases and J by 4 bases; unmatched bases: 6. The CDR3: CAISKGQGLADTQYF. The DNA of the CDR3 is TGTGCCATCAGTAAGGGACAGGGGCTAGCAGATACGCAGTATTTT.

This clone was found many times. V is TRBV28 and J is TRBJ2-1, with 11 bases aligning to TRBD1. There are 15 residues in the CDR3. Germline loops: CDR1 MDHEN, CDR2 SYDVKM. The junction had 6 bases not matched to a gene; V was cut back by 5 bases and J by 6 bases. The CDR3 sequence is CASSPGGTGGNEQFF. As DNA, the CDR3 is TGTGCCAGCAGTCCAGGCGGGACAGGGGGCAATGAGCAGTTCTTC.

V usage is TRBV29-1 and J usage is TRBJ2-5; either TRBD1 or TRBD2 may fit D (6 bases each). Germline CDR1 is SQVTM and CDR2 is ANQGSEA. Trimming cost V 7 bases and J 4 bases, with 19 bases left between them. CDR3 size: 14 residues. The CDR3 region is CSGNRGPTGETQYF. DNA of the CDR3: TGCAGCGGGAACCGGGGGCCAACGGGAGAGACCCAGTACTTC.

In its sample, this clone was seen many times. V usage is TRBV29-1 and J usage is TRBJ2-7; D possibly corresponds to TRBD1 (6 bases). In germline, CDR1 is SQVTM, CDR2 ANQGSEA. This CDR3 is built from 14 residues. V was clipped by 1 base and J by 5 bases, with 15 bases between them. CDR3 loop: CSVEAEQGVDEQYF. The CDR3 DNA follows: TGCAGCGTTGAAGCGGAACAGGGAGTCGACGAGCAGTACTTC.

Only a few counts were recorded for this clone. Other DNA variants within this sample encode the same CDR3. The chain carries TRBV25-1 and TRBJ1-3; D remains ambiguous. This CDR3 spans 14 amino acids. Germline V gives CDR1 MGHDK, CDR2 SYGVNS. The V end was cut by 6 bases, the J end by 0 bases, with 9 bases between. For the CDR3, the DNA is TGTGCCAGCAGCGATGAGTCCTCTGGAAACACCATATATTTT. Protein sequence: CASSDESSGNTIYF.

This clone has just a few counts. This chain connects TRBV5-4 to TRBJ2-2; perhaps TRBD1 as D (6 bases). The CDR3 is 15 amino acids. CDR1 is SGHNT, CDR2 YYREEE, per germline (reference sequence). Trimming pared 2 bases from V and 1 base from J, leaving 9 bases between. The CDR3 DNA is TGTGCCAGCAGCTTTCCAGGGGTGAACACCGGGGAGCTGTTTTTT. This encodes CASSFPGVNTGELFF.

This clone appeared a single time. J is TRBJ2-3 and V is TRBV2, with 8 bases that match TRBD2. Germline trimming cut 6 bases from V and 0 bases from J; bases unmatched to any gene: 2. This CDR3 comprises 14 residues. The germline gives CDR1 SNHLY, CDR2 FYNNEI. The DNA for the CDR3 is TGTGCCAGCAGATTAGCGGGGAGCACAGATACGCAGTATTTT. The encoded protein is CASRLAGSTDTQYF.

About this clone: Other DNA sequences within the sample encode an identical CDR3. The rearrangement uses TRBV7-2 and TRBJ2-2; D not resolved. CDR3 length equals 12 residues. CDR1 and CDR2 (germline): SGHTA, FQGNSA. V was cut by 5 bases and J by 6 bases, with 7 bases left in between. This chain's CDR3 is CASSREAGELFF. The CDR3 DNA sequence: TGTGCCAGCAGCAGAGAGGCCGGGGAGCTGTTTTTT.

The chain uses TRBV7-2 and TRBJ2-6, with unresolved D. This CDR3 has 16 residues. Between the trimmed V and J ends, which lost 3 bases and 0 bases, there was a span of 9 bases. The germline V gene has CDR1 SGHTA and CDR2 FQGNSA. CDR3 DNA: TGTGCCAGCAGCTTCGACGTTAACTCTGGGGCCAACGTCCTGACTTTC. Translated, it gives CASSFDVNSGANVLTF.

The V gene is TRBV15, the J gene TRBJ2-1, with 7 bases lining up with TRBD2. Looked up from germline, CDR1 is LNHNV and CDR2 is YYDKDF (reference sequence). The V segment lost 3 bases and the J segment 1 base; nucleotides outside the gene matches: 3. This CDR3 has 15 residues. The CDR3 nucleotides are TGTGCCACCAGCAGCCGGGGGGAATCCTACAATGAGCAGTTCTTC. As protein: CATSSRGESYNEQFF.

Only a few counts were recorded for this clone. This rearrangement joins TRBV7-2 to TRBJ2-6; D is possibly TRBD1 (6 bases). The CDR3 length is 16 residues. With 7 bases removed from V and 0 bases from J, the gap between germline ends came to 13 bases. The germline V gene has CDR1 SGHTA and CDR2 FQGNSA. The CDR3 region is CASKMQGTSGANVLTF. CDR3 coding DNA: TGTGCCAGCAAAATGCAGGGGACCTCTGGGGCCAACGTCCTGACTTTC. Full variable domain (outside the CDR3, taken from reference TRBV7-2 and TRBJ2-6): GAGVSQSPSNKVTEKGKDVELRCDPISGHTALYWYRQSLGQGLEFLIYFQGNSAPDKSGLPSDRFSAERTGGSVSTLTIQRTQQEDSAVYLCASKMQGTSGANVLTFGAGSRLTVL.

The gene calls are TRBV27 and TRBJ1-5, with TRBD1 identical over 7 bases. The germline CDR1 and CDR2 sequences are MNHEY and SMNVEV (reference sequence). Trimming cost V 2 bases and J 5 bases; bases outside gene matches: 6. The CDR3 extends over 15 amino acids. The CDR3 loop reads CASSLGGQTYQPQHF. The DNA of the CDR3 is TGTGCCAGCAGTTTAGGGGGACAGACCTATCAGCCCCAGCATTTT.

This chain connects TRBV7-2 to TRBJ2-7; TRBD2 aligns across 9 bases. CDR1 SGHTA and CDR2 FQGNSA come from the germline V gene. CDR3 length equals 18 residues. With 5 bases clipped from V and 7 bases from J, the junction kept 21 bases outside the gene matches. The DNA for the CDR3 is TGTGCCAGCAGCGCAGAGGCAGAAGCGGGGGGCCTTCCGGTAGAGCAGTACTTC. Encoded protein: CASSAEAEAGGLPVEQYF.

V gene TRBV5-1 combines with J gene TRBJ1-2; 9 nucleotides align to TRBD1. With 4 bases clipped from V and 8 bases from J, the junction kept 3 bases outside the gene matches. Germline values: CDR1 SGHRS, CDR2 YFSETQ. The CDR3 covers 12 residues. CDR3 residues: CASSPGQGGYTF. DNA for the CDR3: TGCGCCAGCAGCCCGGGACAGGGCGGCTACACCTTC.

This clone showed up just a few times. The CDR3 nucleotides are TGTGCCATCAGCGTAGACCGAGCGAGTGAAGCTTTCTTT. Protein: CAISVDRASEAFF. V usage is TRBV10-3 and J usage is TRBJ1-1; D is undetermined. V lost 6 bases to trimming and J lost 7 bases, with 15 bases between them. The CDR3 length is 13 residues. The V gene's germline CDR1 is ENHRY and CDR2 SYGVKD.